The 32 T cell receptor beta chains below were found in one sample sequenced in a study of T-cell memory formation after mild COVID-19. One entry per CDR3 protein results from TCRdb running MiXCR on the 5' RACE reads. The table includes 140,000 to 150,000 distinct CDR3 sequences, over 6% detected once. The sample taken for sequencing was PBMCs or a T cell subset sorted from them (not recorded which). The receptors shown here come from an adult woman who had mild COVID-19 (a few samples of this study predate the infection). Cell type and time point are not known.

The chain has TRBV7-9 and TRBJ2-5; tentatively, D is TRBD2 (6 bases). The CDR3 extends over 15 amino acids. Germline assignment: CDR1 SEHNR and CDR2 FQNEAQ (reference sequence). Deletions cut 4 bases from V and 4 bases from J, with 16 bases between. The DNA of the CDR3 is TGTGCCAGCAGCTCAGGGACTGTTACGGGAGAGACCCAGTACTTC. This sequence encodes CASSSGTVTGETQYF.

The chain links TRBV2 to TRBJ1-1, with D unclear. V was clipped by 1 base and J by 4 bases, with 10 bases between them. Germline V gene data show CDR1 as SNHLY and CDR2 as FYNNEI. The CDR3 length is 14 residues. The chain's CDR3 is CASSEDRGSTEAFF. The DNA of the CDR3 is TGTGCCAGCAGTGAAGATCGAGGGAGCACTGAAGCTTTCTTT.

A few counts support this clonotype. This sequence joins TRBV2 and TRBJ2-7; D possibly corresponds to TRBD1 (6 bases). V dropped 11 bases and J dropped 2 bases, with 13 bases sitting between them. Germline V CDR1 and CDR2: SNHLY, FYNNEI. The CDR3 runs 12 residues. CDR3 in DNA: TGTGCCTCACGACAGGAGACCTACGAGCAGTACTTC. The encoded protein is CASRQETYEQYF.

Only a few counts were recorded for this clonotype. This rearrangement joins TRBV6-2 or TRBV6-3 to TRBJ2-3, with 11 bases that match TRBD2. CDR1 and CDR2 from the germline V gene are MNHEY and SVGEGT. CDR3 length: 14 residues. Losses at the gene ends were 8 bases for V and 4 bases for J; bases not matched to a gene: 5. The CDR3 bases are TGTGCCAGCCGCGTTAGCGGGGGGGCAGATACGCAGTATTTT. It codes for CASRVSGGADTQYF.

This chain joins TRBV3-1 and TRBJ2-1; the D is unclear. Germline-derived CDR1 and CDR2 are LGHDT and YNNKEL (reference sequence). This CDR3 is built from 16 residues. The germline V and J ends were trimmed by 0 bases and 1 base, with 10 bases remaining between them. The CDR3, as DNA: TGTGCCAGCAGCCAAGATCTGAGCGCGTCCTACAATGAGCAGTTCTTC. It is translated as CASSQDLSASYNEQFF.

This clonotype was seen ten or more times. At one end the junction does not follow the germline gene, possibly because of a read error. The V gene is TRBV7-6, the J gene TRBJ1-5; D is undetermined. Germline lookup yields CDR1 SGHVS and CDR2 FNYEAQ. CDR3 length: 15 residues. The CDR3 DNA reads TGTGCCAGCAGCCTAGCCCCGAGTAGCAATCAGCCCCAGCATTTT. Its translation: CASSLAPSSNQPQHF. Full variable domain (outside the CDR3, taken from reference TRBV7-6 and TRBJ1-5): GAGVSQSPRYKVTKRGQDVALRCDPISGHVSLYWYRQALGQGPEFLTYFNYEAQQDKSGLPNDRFSAERPEGSISTLTIQRTEQRDSAMYRCASSLAPSSNQPQHFGDGTRLSIL.

This chain uses TRBV9 with TRBJ2-2, with TRBD2 identical over 7 bases. The CDR3 has 15 amino acids. Looked up from germline, CDR1 is SGDLS and CDR2 is YYNGEE. The trim removed 0 bases at V and 6 bases at J, leaving 5 bases unmatched. Written as DNA, the CDR3 is TGTGCCAGCAGCGTAGCTTTGCGGGAGCCCGGGGAGCTGTTTTTT. This gives the protein CASSVALREPGELFF.

V and J are TRBV4-1 and TRBJ1-5; D is perhaps TRBD1 (5 bases). Per the germline V gene, CDR1 is MGHRA and CDR2 is YSYEKL. V was pared by 1 base and J by 8 bases, with 12 bases between. The CDR3 loop spans 14 amino acids. The CDR3: CASSQVQGYEPQHF. For the CDR3, the DNA is TGCGCCAGCAGCCAAGTTCAGGGATATGAGCCCCAGCATTTT.

Many counts were recorded for this clonotype. This chain joins TRBV7-2 and TRBJ1-1, with TRBD1 as a possible D gene (6 bases). Germline assignment: CDR1 SGHTA and CDR2 FQGNSA. Trimming left V 8 bases short and J 0 bases short, with 13 bases between. The CDR3 extends over 14 amino acids. The CDR3 nucleotides read TGTGCCAGCTCCCCACAGGGTATGAACACTGAAGCTTTCTTT. This sequence encodes CASSPQGMNTEAFF.

About this clonotype: A much larger clone differs by one base, so this may be a read error. J is TRBJ2-4 and V is TRBV6-5; the match to TRBD2 covers 8 bases. CDR1 MNHEY and CDR2 SVGAGI come from the germline V gene. This CDR3 has 19 residues. CDR3 residues: CPSSSGTSIAGIAKNIQYF. The CDR3 DNA is TGTCCCAGCAGCTCCGGGACATCAATAGCGGGGATAGCCAAAAACATTCAGTACTTC.

This clonotype was counted at least ten times. This rearrangement joins TRBV11-2 to TRBJ2-2; D unresolved. In germline, CDR1 is SGHAT, CDR2 FQNNGV. The CDR3 consists of 12 residues. The V end lost 6 bases, the J end lost 6 bases, and 8 bases lay between the germline ends. The CDR3 loop reads CASRTLSGELFF. CDR3 sequence (DNA): TGTGCCAGCAGAACTTTGTCCGGGGAGCTGTTTTTT.

This clonotype occurred a few times. The chain links TRBV29-1 to TRBJ2-3; TRBD2 matches 7 bases. CDR1 and CDR2 (germline): SQVTM, ANQGSEA. Trimming took 4 bases from V and 0 from J; bases not matched to a gene: 7. CDR3 size: 15 residues. In DNA, the CDR3 is TGCAGCGTTGCGAGGGAGGGCCGGAGCACAGATACGCAGTATTTT. This gives the protein CSVAREGRSTDTQYF.

This clonotype was found a few times. V and J are TRBV5-1 and TRBJ1-3; a weak D match, TRBD1 (6 bases). This CDR3 is 14 amino acids long. V was shortened by 3 bases and J by 2 bases, with 9 bases between the two germline ends. Germline loops: CDR1 SGHRS, CDR2 YFSETQ. The CDR3 DNA follows: TGCGCCAGCAGCTCGGGGGGCCCTGGAAACACCATATATTTT. It encodes CASSSGGPGNTIYF. Full variable domain (rest looked up from reference TRBV5-1 and TRBJ1-3): KAGVTQTPRYLIKTRGQQVTLSCSPISGHRSVSWYQQTPGQGLQFLFEYFSETQRNKGNFPGRFSGRQFSNSRSEMNVSTLELGDSALYLCASSSGGPGNTIYFGEGSWLTVV.

A few counts support this clonotype. The J gene is TRBJ2-7, the V gene TRBV20-1; D tentatively fits TRBD1 or TRBD2 (5 bases each). CDR3 size: 13 residues. The germline gives CDR1 DFQATT, CDR2 SNEGSKA (reference sequence). V dropped 6 bases and J dropped 2 bases, with 14 bases sitting between them. The DNA of the CDR3 is TGCAGTGCAACGGGACCCGCGACCTACGAGCAGTACTTC. Translation: CSATGPATYEQYF.

This clonotype was counted only a few times. The genes are TRBV14 and TRBJ2-7; a weak D match, TRBD1 (5 bases). Trimming shortened V by 3 bases and J by 3 bases, and 18 bases separated the two germline ends. CDR1 and CDR2 from the germline V gene are SGHDN and FVKESK. The CDR3 consists of 16 residues. CDR3: CASSHKLLLGDYEQYF. The CDR3, as DNA: TGTGCCAGCAGCCACAAACTCCTATTAGGGGACTACGAGCAGTACTTC.

This clonotype was counted many times. The chain couples TRBV5-1 to TRBJ1-2; the D gene is possibly TRBD1 (5 bases). This CDR3 has 15 amino acids. CDR1 is SGHRS and CDR2 is YFSETQ in the germline V gene. Trimming took off 0 bases at V and 0 bases at J, with 9 bases between the two ends. The CDR3: CASSLVGTPNYGYTF. In DNA, the CDR3 is TGCGCCAGCAGCTTGGTCGGGACCCCTAACTATGGCTACACCTTC.

The chain is built from TRBV4-2 and TRBJ2-7, with 8 bases that match TRBD1. Trimming cost V 0 bases and J 4 bases; bases outside gene matches: 17. The CDR3 consists of 19 residues. Germline V CDR1 and CDR2: LGHNA, YNFKEQ. Written as DNA, the CDR3 is TGTGCCAGCAGCCAAGATTATGGCAGGGGGCGCGATGGCTTTTACGAGCAGTACTTC. Amino acid sequence: CASSQDYGRGRDGFYEQYF.

The chain joins TRBV30 to TRBJ1-1, with D perhaps matching TRBD1 (5 bases). There are 12 residues in the CDR3. In germline, CDR1 is GTSNPN, CDR2 SVGIG (reference sequence). Trimming removed 2 bases from V and 8 bases from J, with 12 bases in between. In DNA, the CDR3 is TGTGCCTGGAGTCGGCAGGGATTGGAAGCTTTCTTT. Its protein is CAWSRQGLEAFF.

V usage is TRBV11-3 and J usage is TRBJ2-3; possible D gene TRBD2, 5 bases. CDR1 and CDR2 (germline): SGHNT, YENEEA. The CDR3 covers 16 residues. Between the trimmed V and J ends, which lost 4 bases and 3 bases, there was a span of 17 bases. The CDR3 region is CASSSGGLGGTDTQYF. The CDR3 bases are TGTGCCAGCAGCTCCGGTGGTCTGGGCGGGACAGATACGCAGTATTTT.

This clonotype was seen more than once but under ten times. The chain joins TRBV5-1 to TRBJ2-3; a weak D match, TRBD2 (5 bases). Germline assignment: CDR1 SGHRS and CDR2 YFSETQ. The CDR3 is made up of 16 amino acids. Trimming removed 4 bases from V and 1 base from J, with 16 bases in between. The CDR3 DNA is TGCGCCAGCAGCGGCGGAGGACTTAGTGGCACAGATACGCAGTATTTT. Amino acid sequence: CASSGGGLSGTDTQYF.

This clonotype was seen repeatedly, ten times or more. The DNA for the CDR3 is TGCGCCAGCAGCTCCAGTCCAGGGGACTCCTATAATTCACCCCTCCACTTT. Translated, it gives CASSSSPGDSYNSPLHF. The chain recombines TRBV5-1 with TRBJ1-6; weak D call: TRBD1 (6 bases). The germline V gene has CDR1 SGHRS and CDR2 YFSETQ. The V gene lost 3 bases and the J gene lost 0 bases, with 13 bases spanning the gap. CDR3 length equals 17 residues.

This clonotype came up a few times. CDR3 protein: CSARGLNEKLFF. The CDR3 bases are TGCAGTGCTAGGGGGCTTAATGAAAAACTGTTTTTT. J is TRBJ1-4 and V is TRBV20-1; D may be TRBD1 (5 bases). CDR1 is DFQATT, CDR2 SNEGSKA, per germline (reference sequence). The germline V and J ends were trimmed by 3 bases and 4 bases, with 6 bases remaining between them. There are 12 residues in the CDR3.

This clonotype was detected a few times. The rearrangement joins TRBV2 to TRBJ2-1, with D perhaps being TRBD1 or TRBD2 (6 bases each). Trimming cost V 7 bases and J 6 bases, with 16 bases left between them. This CDR3 is 14 amino acids long. Per germline, CDR1 SNHLY and CDR2 FYNNEI. The CDR3 DNA is TGTGCCAGCAATTCGGGGGCTGGGGGCAATGAGCAGTTCTTC. Amino acid sequence: CASNSGAGGNEQFF.

This clonotype was detected ten times or more. The genes are TRBV5-6 and TRBJ2-1; 9 bases align to TRBD1. There are 16 residues in the CDR3. Trimming removed 0 bases from V and 2 bases from J; junction bases left unmatched: 3. The germline V gene encodes CDR1 SGHDT and CDR2 YYEEEE. The CDR3 region is CASSLAGDRAYNEQFF. The CDR3 DNA sequence: TGTGCCAGCAGCTTGGCCGGGGACAGGGCCTACAATGAGCAGTTCTTC.

This clonotype was seen a few times. The gene calls are TRBV7-9 and TRBJ1-1, with D unclear. The V and J ends lost 5 bases and 1 base respectively, with 11 bases between them. This CDR3 spans 14 amino acids. CDR1 is SEHNR and CDR2 is FQNEAQ in the germline V gene (reference sequence). The CDR3 reads CASSTPPSNTEAFF. CDR3 sequence (DNA): TGTGCCAGCAGCACCCCTCCTTCGAACACTGAAGCTTTCTTT.

This clonotype appeared many times. The chain recombines TRBV5-1 with TRBJ2-1, with TRBD2 matching over 8 bases. Germline-derived CDR1 and CDR2 are SGHRS and YFSETQ. V lost 2 bases, J lost 6 bases, and 4 bases stayed unmatched. The CDR3 extends over 14 amino acids. In DNA form, the CDR3 reads TGCGCCAGCAGCTTAACTAGCGGAAGCAATGAGCAGTTCTTC. Translated, it gives CASSLTSGSNEQFF.

At least ten counts were recorded for this clonotype. The chain has TRBV24-1 and TRBJ2-2; 8 nucleotides agree with TRBD1. The CDR3 extends over 16 amino acids. Germline V gives CDR1 KGHDR, CDR2 SFDVKD. The V segment lost 2 bases and the J segment 1 base; nucleotides outside the gene matches: 2. The CDR3 DNA sequence: TGTGCCACCAGTGATTCCGGGACAGGGAACACCGGGGAGCTGTTTTTT. Translation gives CATSDSGTGNTGELFF.

This clonotype has just a few counts. The chain couples TRBV6-2 or TRBV6-3 to TRBJ2-3, with a weak D call TRBD1 (7 bases). Germline V CDR1 and CDR2: MNHEY, SVGEGT. CDR3 length: 17 amino acids. The V gene lost 7 bases and the J gene lost 3 bases, with 23 bases spanning the gap. DNA of the CDR3: TGTGCCAGCACGATTTGGAGGGGGCGTGAAGGGACAGATACGCAGTATTTT. Its protein product is CASTIWRGREGTDTQYF.

There are many counts of this clonotype. The V and J genes are TRBV6-5 and TRBJ2-6, with 7 bases that match TRBD1. Unmatched junction bases numbered 20, after V lost 2 bases and J lost 4 bases. Looked up from germline, CDR1 is MNHEY and CDR2 is SVGAGI. The CDR3 sequence is 21 residues long. The CDR3 DNA reads TGTGCCAGCAGTTACCTAGCCGGATCGACAGGGCACCTATGGGGGGCCAACGTCCTGACTTTC. Translated, it gives CASSYLAGSTGHLWGANVLTF.

This clonotype has just a few counts. This chain links TRBV30 with TRBJ2-1; possibly TRBD2 for D (5 bases). Trimming pared 0 bases from V and 4 bases from J, leaving 10 bases between. Germline CDR1 and CDR2: GTSNPN and SVGIG (reference sequence). The CDR3 has 14 amino acids. As DNA, the CDR3 is TGTGCCTGGAGTGTACTAGGGCCATACAATGAGCAGTTCTTC. This gives the protein CAWSVLGPYNEQFF.

CDR3 amino acids: CSAGQGLSGELFF. The CDR3 DNA sequence: TGCAGTGCTGGTCAGGGTCTCTCCGGGGAGCTGTTTTTT. The rearrangement links TRBV20-1 to TRBJ2-2; possible D gene TRBD1, 5 bases. CDR3 length equals 13 residues. Germline CDR1 and CDR2: DFQATT and SNEGSKA (reference sequence). V lost 5 bases and J lost 6, with 13 bases in between.

In this sample, this clonotype turned up many times. The chain employs TRBV6-5 and TRBJ1-2, with D unclear. Looked up from germline, CDR1 is MNHEY and CDR2 is SVGAGI. The V end was cut by 5 bases, the J end by 8 bases, with 12 bases between. This CDR3 contains 12 residues. The CDR3 is CASSNEAKGYTF. The CDR3 nucleotides read TGTGCCAGCAGTAACGAGGCAAAAGGCTACACCTTC.